What follows are 15 T cell receptor beta chains derived from one specimen sequenced in a study of vaccination and CD4 T cells after COVID-19. Treatment defined: 10-day PBMC culture with coronavirus spike peptide pools or control peptides (ViraFEST assay). Their recognized antigens are unknown. Sequenced with the Oncomine TCR Beta short-read assay was DNA taken from cultured CD4+ T cells. TCRdb reprocessed the PCR reads via MiXCR and lists one record per CDR3 protein. The table lists 15,000 or so distinct CDR3 sequences, less than 60% of them singletons. Sequenced material: cultured CD4+ T cells from blood, taken after SARS-CoV-2 vaccination. Receptors originate from a human donor with COVID-19.

This rearrangement joins TRBV12-3 or TRBV12-4 to TRBJ1-1; D perhaps matches TRBD1 (6 bases). The CDR3 loop spans 15 amino acids. Trimming left V 4 bases short and J 4 bases short, with 16 bases between. CDR3 bases: TGTGCCAGCAGTTCGACGACAGGTAGGGCCACTGAAGCTTTCTTT. This encodes CASSSTTGRATEAFF.

V and J are TRBV12-3 or TRBV12-4 and TRBJ2-7, with 11 bases matching TRBD2. The CDR3 has 16 residues. V lost 5 bases, J lost 1 base, and 7 bases stayed unmatched. CDR3 bases: TGTGCCAGCAGTCATTCTAGCGGGGGGACTTCCTACGAGCAGTACTTC. Translated, it gives CASSHSSGGTSYEQYF.

This chain uses TRBV20-1 with TRBJ1-2; perhaps TRBD1 as D (6 bases). Germline CDR1 and CDR2: DFQATT and SNEGSKA (reference sequence). The CDR3 consists of 16 residues. V lost 1 base to trimming and J lost 0 bases, with 15 bases between them. The chain's CDR3 is CSARGSTGGANYGYTF. DNA of the CDR3: TGCAGTGCTAGAGGATCGACAGGAGGGGCTAACTATGGCTACACCTTC.

This clonotype was found a few times. The rearrangement uses TRBV12-3 or TRBV12-4 and TRBJ2-7; TRBD1 agrees at 10 bases. The CDR3 contains 18 residues. Trimming took 5 bases from V and 1 from J; bases not matched to a gene: 14. CDR3 coding DNA: TGTGCCAGCAGTCCCCTTGGTCGGGACAGGGGCAGATCCTACGAGCAGTACTTC. This sequence encodes CASSPLGRDRGRSYEQYF.

This clonotype was seen a few times. The gene calls are TRBV28 and TRBJ1-3, with D unclear. CDR3 length equals 13 residues. CDR1 MDHEN and CDR2 SYDVKM come from the germline V gene. Deletions cut 5 bases from V and 9 bases from J, with 14 bases between. The DNA for the CDR3 is TGTGCCAGCAGTCCCCCTTCGATGGGCACCATATATTTT. It yields the protein CASSPPSMGTIYF.

This chain uses TRBV5-1 with TRBJ1-2; TRBD1 is a possible D gene (5 bases). The CDR3 sequence is 15 residues long. Germline values: CDR1 SGHRS, CDR2 YFSETQ. Trimming took off 4 bases at V and 8 bases at J, with 21 bases between the two ends. The CDR3 DNA sequence: TGCGCCAGCAGCCCCGGATCCGGGGGAGGGGAAGGCTACACCTTC. It codes for CASSPGSGGGEGYTF.

The V call is TRBV6-1, the J call TRBJ2-5, with 8 bases fitting TRBD2. This CDR3 has 15 amino acids. Unmatched junction bases numbered 10, after V lost 6 bases and J lost 4 bases. Germline V gene data show CDR1 as MNHNS and CDR2 as SASEGT. Here the CDR3 DNA reads TGTGCCAGCAGATCTCCCGGGACTAGTAGAGAGACCCAGTACTTC. It codes for CASRSPGTSRETQYF.

This clonotype came up a few times. This chain uses TRBV19 with TRBJ1-4, with TRBD1 matching over 8 bases. CDR1 is LNHDA, CDR2 SQIVND, per germline (reference sequence). J gave up 6 bases and V 3 bases, and 9 bases lay outside the gene matches. The CDR3 length is 16 residues. The CDR3 here is CASSIRRLQGDEKLFF. CDR3 in DNA: TGTGCCAGTAGTATTAGAAGGCTACAGGGGGATGAAAAACTGTTTTTT. Filled out from reference TRBV19 and TRBJ1-4, the complete variable domain reads DGGITQSPKYLFRKEGQNVTLSCEQNLNHDAMYWYRQDPGQGLRLIYYSQIVNDFQKGDIAEGYSVSREKKESFPLTVTSAQKNPTAFYLCASSIRRLQGDEKLFFGSGTQLSVL.

The J gene is TRBJ2-5, the V gene TRBV2, with D unclear. Germline CDR1 is SNHLY and CDR2 is FYNNEI. The V and J ends lost 4 bases and 10 bases respectively, with 10 bases between them. The CDR3 is 11 residues long. The CDR3 region is CASSVKGNQYF. The CDR3 DNA reads as TGTGCCAGCAGTGTAAAAGGAAACCAGTACTTC.

The chain couples TRBV19 to TRBJ2-2; tentative D call: TRBD2 (5 bases). This CDR3 is 14 amino acids long. V lost 7 bases and J 0 bases, leaving 9 bases between the germline ends. Germline lookup yields CDR1 LNHDA and CDR2 SQIVND (reference sequence). This CDR3 reads CASNGRANTGELFF. The CDR3 DNA sequence: TGTGCCAGTAACGGGCGGGCGAACACCGGGGAGCTGTTTTTT.

This rearrangement joins TRBV20-1 to TRBJ2-7; possible D gene TRBD2, 6 bases. V was cut by 1 base and J by 1 base, with 17 bases left in between. Germline V gene lookup returns CDR1 DFQATT and CDR2 SNEGSKA (reference sequence). The CDR3 loop spans 16 amino acids. For the CDR3, the DNA is TGCAGTGCTAGAGCGGGGACCGGGACTGCATCCTACGAGCAGTACTTC. This gives the protein CSARAGTGTASYEQYF.

This chain uses TRBV6-2 or TRBV6-3 with TRBJ2-7; a weak D match, TRBD1 (5 bases). Per germline, CDR1 MNHEY and CDR2 SVGEGT. V was shortened by 8 bases and J by 4 bases, with 12 bases between the two germline ends. The CDR3 has 12 residues. CDR3 in DNA: TGTGCCAGCGGACATCCGTTTTACGAGCAGTACTTC. Amino acids: CASGHPFYEQYF.

Written as DNA, the CDR3 is TGCGCCAGCAGCCAAGCTTGGGGACAGTATAATTCACCCCTCCACTTT. This translates into CASSQAWGQYNSPLHF. V usage is TRBV4-1 and J usage is TRBJ1-6; TRBD1 agrees at 7 bases. The CDR3 has 16 residues. J lost 4 bases, V lost 1 base, and 4 bases had no gene match. Germline V gene lookup returns CDR1 MGHRA and CDR2 YSYEKL.

This clonotype was observed a handful of times. The V and J genes are TRBV27 and TRBJ1-5; no clear D. This CDR3 spans 15 amino acids. With 2 bases removed from V and 0 bases from J, the gap between germline ends came to 8 bases. Germline loops: CDR1 MNHEY, CDR2 SMNVEV (reference sequence). The CDR3 DNA follows: TGTGCCAGCAGTTTAGCATTCCATAGCAATCAGCCCCAGCATTTT. Amino acid sequence: CASSLAFHSNQPQHF.

This rearrangement joins TRBV2 to TRBJ2-2; D possibly corresponds to TRBD2 (6 bases). This CDR3 has 13 amino acids. V was cut by 6 bases and J by 3 bases, with 8 bases left in between. Germline V gives CDR1 SNHLY, CDR2 FYNNEI. The CDR3 coding sequence is TGTGCCAGCAGGGAGGGATACACCGGGGAGCTGTTTTTT. It is translated as CASREGYTGELFF.